One sample yielded the 14 T cell receptor beta chains listed below, sequenced in a study of blood T cells in healthy people across ages. Alongside a J-beta primer mix, a sample-barcoded 5' primer served in a second PCR lasting about 6 to 11 cycles. TCRdb re-derived calls from the 5' RACE reads in MiXCR, one entry per CDR3 protein. This table has fewer than 2,000,000 distinct CDR3 sequences, roughly 32% appearing once. The sample taken for sequencing was blood. Source of these receptors: a woman aged 30 to 39 in good health.

The V gene is TRBV20-1, the J gene TRBJ2-7; 15 bases are a match to TRBD2. This CDR3 spans 15 amino acids. J lost 7 bases, V lost 2 bases, and 6 bases had no gene match. Germline CDR1 is DFQATT and CDR2 is SNEGSKA (reference sequence). The CDR3 DNA sequence: TGCAGTGCTAGATCCGGGACTAGCGGGAGGTGGGAGCAGTACTTC. As protein: CSARSGTSGRWEQYF.

Points on this clonotype: Sequence at one end of the junction differs from germline and may be a read error. The chain uses TRBV18 and TRBJ1-4; a weak D match, TRBD1 (5 bases). The CDR3 sequence is 15 residues long. CDR1 KGHSH and CDR2 LQKENI come from the germline V gene. CDR3 sequence: CASSAPGRQNEKLFF. The CDR3 DNA sequence: TGTGCCAGCTCAGCGCCGGGACGACAGAATGAAAAGCTGTTTTTT.

This clonotype has just a few counts. The rearrangement uses TRBV2 and TRBJ2-1, with D tentatively TRBD2 (5 bases). V lost 2 bases and J lost 15, with 14 bases in between. There are 12 residues in the CDR3. CDR1 is SNHLY and CDR2 is FYNNEI in the germline V gene. The CDR3, as DNA: TGTGCCAGCAGTGAATTTACGGGCCGGGGGTTCTTC. Residues: CASSEFTGRGFF.

The V call is TRBV9, the J call TRBJ2-3; D is perhaps TRBD2 (7 bases). V shed 4 bases and J shed 5 bases, with 17 bases lying between them. Looked up from germline, CDR1 is SGDLS and CDR2 is YYNGEE. The CDR3 runs 15 residues. In DNA, the CDR3 is TGTGCCAGCAGCCCAATGGGGGGGCCCGAAGATACGCAGTATTTT. It yields the protein CASSPMGGPEDTQYF. Combining the CDR3 with reference TRBV9 and TRBJ2-3 gives the whole variable domain DSGVTQTPKHLITATGQRVTLRCSPRSGDLSVYWYQQSLDQGLQFLIQYYNGEERAKGNILERFSAQQFPDLHSELNLSSLELGDSALYFCASSPMGGPEDTQYFGPGTRLTVL.

The chain is built from TRBV6-5 and TRBJ2-6; 7 bases agree with TRBD2. V was pared by 9 bases and J by 0 bases, with 8 bases of the junction left unmatched. Looked up from germline, CDR1 is MNHEY and CDR2 is SVGAGI. The CDR3 totals 16 residues. Here the CDR3 DNA reads TGTGCCAGTTCTCGCGGGGGAATCTCTGGGGCCAACGTCCTGACTTTC. Translating it yields CASSRGGISGANVLTF.

This clonotype occurred a few times. The V and J genes are TRBV12-3 or TRBV12-4 and TRBJ1-5; no clear D. The V end lost 1 base, the J end lost 6 bases, and 7 bases lay between the germline ends. The CDR3 covers 13 residues. CDR3 sequence (DNA): TGTGCCAGCAGTTTAGGGGTTGCTCAGCCCCAGCATTTT. It translates to CASSLGVAQPQHF.

The rearrangement joins TRBV20-1 to TRBJ2-2; no firm D call. This CDR3 spans 15 amino acids. Trimming took 4 bases from V and 0 from J, leaving 12 bases between them. Germline V gives CDR1 DFQATT, CDR2 SNEGSKA (reference sequence). The CDR3, as DNA: TGCAGTGCTACCCCAAGTCGCACGAACACCGGGGAGCTGTTTTTT. As protein: CSATPSRTNTGELFF.

The V and J genes are TRBV7-6 and TRBJ1-2; tentative D call: TRBD1 (6 bases). The V end lost 3 bases, the J end lost 4 bases, and 15 bases lay between the germline ends. The CDR3 sequence is 15 residues long. The germline gives CDR1 SGHVS, CDR2 FNYEAQ. The CDR3 loop is CASSLEIGQSYGYTF. The DNA for the CDR3 is TGTGCCAGCAGCTTGGAAATCGGACAGTCCTATGGCTACACCTTC.

This clonotype was picked up a small number of times. The CDR3 region is CATSSGLAGGGSPDTQYF. The CDR3 nucleotides read TGTGCCACCAGCAGCGGACTAGCGGGAGGTGGTTCGCCAGATACGCAGTATTTT. V usage is TRBV15 and J usage is TRBJ2-3; 14 bases match TRBD2. The V segment lost 3 bases and the J segment 4 bases; nucleotides outside the gene matches: 9. This CDR3 has 18 residues. CDR1 is LNHNV, CDR2 YYDKDF, per germline (reference sequence).

On this clonotype: At one end the junction does not follow the germline gene, possibly because of a read error. This rearrangement joins TRBV27 to TRBJ2-7; 9 bases line up with TRBD2. CDR3 length: 16 amino acids. The germline gives CDR1 MNHEY, CDR2 SMNVEV (reference sequence). The CDR3 loop reads CAGSSPFAGGLYEQYF. The CDR3 DNA is TGTGCCGGCAGTTCCCCCTTTGCGGGGGGGCTCTACGAGCAGTACTTC.

This clonotype was found a few times. This sequence joins TRBV15 and TRBJ2-3; D not certain. V gave up 0 bases and J gave up 2 bases, with 12 bases separating them. There are 16 residues in the CDR3. Germline-derived CDR1 and CDR2 are LNHNV and YYDKDF (reference sequence). The CDR3 region is CATSRDSTPTTDTQYF. The DNA for the CDR3 is TGTGCCACCAGCAGAGATTCGACCCCCACCACAGATACGCAGTATTTT.

This rearrangement joins TRBV20-1 to TRBJ2-3; TRBD2 agrees at 9 bases. V shed 3 bases and J 1 base; nucleotides not matched to a gene: 11. Germline CDR1 and CDR2: DFQATT and SNEGSKA (reference sequence). This CDR3 has 17 residues. CDR3 protein: CSARIAGVFVGTDTQYF. CDR3 DNA sequence: TGCAGTGCTAGGATAGCGGGGGTCTTCGTAGGCACAGATACGCAGTATTTT.

This clonotype showed up many times. The rearrangement uses TRBV29-1 and TRBJ2-3; D is unresolved. CDR1 and CDR2 (germline): SQVTM, ANQGSEA. V gave up 3 bases and J gave up 6 bases, with 16 bases separating them. This CDR3 has 14 amino acids. CDR3 sequence: CSVDYPKGEDTQYF. CDR3 nucleotides: TGCAGCGTTGACTACCCCAAGGGCGAGGATACGCAGTATTTT.

The V gene is TRBV5-1, the J gene TRBJ2-5, with D tentatively TRBD2 (6 bases). This CDR3 is built from 15 residues. Germline values: CDR1 SGHRS, CDR2 YFSETQ. V was cut by 0 bases and J by 4 bases, with 13 bases left in between. The DNA for the CDR3 is TGCGCCAGCAGCTTGGACCGGCGGGGTGGAGAGACCCAGTACTTC. It yields the protein CASSLDRRGGETQYF.